The T cell receptor (beta chain) described here comes from a study of blood T cell repertoires in COVID-19. Here immunoSEQ multiplex PCR was the method, and the copy in TCRdb shows in-frame clones only, minus some. The table lists some 200,000 clones, roughly 84% of them singletons, with around 7% in the top ten. What the recovered Cohort 3 donors had was two negative PCRs, clearance, or symptom resolution. This clone was counted a few times. V lost 4 bases, J lost 4 bases, and 11 bases lay in between. This CDR3 spans 14 amino acids. Germline loops: CDR1 LGHDT, CDR2 YNNKEL (reference sequence). The sequenced sample was PBMCs or T cells enriched from blood (not recorded which). The TCR sequence derives from a man aged 35 to 55 who had recovered from COVID-19. The chain recombines TRBV3-1 (or the pseudogene TRBV3-2) with TRBJ1-5; D uncertain. CDR3 sequence reads: CASSPRTGNQPQHF. The CDR3, as DNA: TGTGCCAGCAGCCCAAGGACGGGGAATCAGCCCCAGCATTTT.